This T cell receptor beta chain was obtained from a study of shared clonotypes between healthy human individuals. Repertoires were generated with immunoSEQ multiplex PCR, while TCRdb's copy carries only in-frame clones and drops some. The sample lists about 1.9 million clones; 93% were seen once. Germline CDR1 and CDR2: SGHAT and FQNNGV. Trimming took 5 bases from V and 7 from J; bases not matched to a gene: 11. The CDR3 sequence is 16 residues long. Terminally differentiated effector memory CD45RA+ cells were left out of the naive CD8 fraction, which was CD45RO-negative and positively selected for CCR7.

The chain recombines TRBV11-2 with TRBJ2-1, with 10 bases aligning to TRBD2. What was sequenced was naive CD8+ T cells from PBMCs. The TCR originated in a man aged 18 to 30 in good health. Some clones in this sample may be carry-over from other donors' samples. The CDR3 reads CASSPGAGGFGNEQFF. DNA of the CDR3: TGTGCCAGCAGCCCAGGAGCGGGAGGGTTTGGAAATGAGCAGTTCTTC.